This T cell receptor beta chain was recovered during a study of cytomegalovirus exposure and HLA in healthy donors. Whole-study findings and limits: HLA alleles showed associations with roughly 17,000 TCR beta sequences in a later analysis, at a 0.05 false discovery rate. CMV serostatus stood as the only immune exposure information on hand. It has been reported that TCR beta sequences accurately predicted the HLA-A and HLA-B alleles of most subjects.

The PCR ran on 60 Vbeta and 13 Jbeta primers. TCRdb's copy holds only in-frame clones and misses some; the assay was immunoSEQ multiplex PCR. Of about 150,000 clones in the sample, 75% to 90% are singletons; the top ten hold under 2.5%. Trimming took 5 bases from V and 2 from J, leaving 24 bases between them. CDR1 is SEHNR, CDR2 FQNEAQ, per germline (reference sequence). The CDR3 has 18 amino acids. Comments on this clone: Antigen specificity is unknown.

The chain is built from TRBV7-9 and TRBJ1-2; a possible D gene is TRBD1 (5 bases). The origin of this receptor is a woman under 30 in good health and CMV-seronegative. The material sequenced was PBMCs. Written as DNA, the CDR3 is TGTGCCAGCAGCCCCCGCCGGCGGGGGGTTGGAAGAAACTATGGCTACACCTTC. Translation gives CASSPRRRGVGRNYGYTF. Looking up the rest from reference TRBV7-9 and TRBJ1-2 gives the full variable domain: DTGVSQNPRHKITKRGQNVTFRCDPISEHNRLYWYRQTLGQGPEFLTYFQNEAQLEKSRLLSDRFSAERPKGSFSTLEIQRTEQGDSAMYLCASSPRRRGVGRNYGYTFGSGTRLTVV.